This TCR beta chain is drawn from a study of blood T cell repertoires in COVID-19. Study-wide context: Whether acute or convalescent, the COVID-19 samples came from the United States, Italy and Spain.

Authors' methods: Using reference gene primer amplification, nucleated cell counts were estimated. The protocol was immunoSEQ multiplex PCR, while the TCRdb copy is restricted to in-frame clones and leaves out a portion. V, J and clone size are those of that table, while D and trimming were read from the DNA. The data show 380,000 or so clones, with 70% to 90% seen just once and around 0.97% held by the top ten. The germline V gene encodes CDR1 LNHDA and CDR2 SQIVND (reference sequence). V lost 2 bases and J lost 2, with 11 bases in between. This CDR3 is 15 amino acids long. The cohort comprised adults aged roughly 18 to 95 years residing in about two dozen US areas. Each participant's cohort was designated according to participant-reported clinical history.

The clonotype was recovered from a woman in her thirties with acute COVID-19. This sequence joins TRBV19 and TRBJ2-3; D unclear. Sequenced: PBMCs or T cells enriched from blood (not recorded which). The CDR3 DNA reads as TGTGCCAGTAGTATAATCCCAGGTTCCACAGATACGCAGTATTTT. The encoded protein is CASSIIPGSTDTQYF.